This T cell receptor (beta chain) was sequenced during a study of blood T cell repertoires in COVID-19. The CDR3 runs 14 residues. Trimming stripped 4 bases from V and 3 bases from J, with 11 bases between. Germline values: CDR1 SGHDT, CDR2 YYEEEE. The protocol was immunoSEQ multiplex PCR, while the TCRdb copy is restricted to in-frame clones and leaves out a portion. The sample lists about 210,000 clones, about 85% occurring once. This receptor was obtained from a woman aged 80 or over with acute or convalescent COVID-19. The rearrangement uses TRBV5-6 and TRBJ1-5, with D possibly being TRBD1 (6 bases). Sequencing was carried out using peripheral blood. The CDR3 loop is CASSLGQHNQPQHF. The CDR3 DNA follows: TGTGCCAGCAGCCTCGGACAGCACAATCAGCCCCAGCATTTT.